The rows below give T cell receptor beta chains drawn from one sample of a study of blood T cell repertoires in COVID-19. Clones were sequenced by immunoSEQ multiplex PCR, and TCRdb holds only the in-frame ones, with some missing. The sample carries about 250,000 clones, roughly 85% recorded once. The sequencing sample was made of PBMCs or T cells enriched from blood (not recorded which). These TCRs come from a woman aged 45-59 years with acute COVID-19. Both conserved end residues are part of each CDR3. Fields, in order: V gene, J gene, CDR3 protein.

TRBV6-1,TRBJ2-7,CASSEGQPYEQYF
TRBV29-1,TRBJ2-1,CSVEIRGDSNEQFF
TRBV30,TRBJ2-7,CACSGWREQYF
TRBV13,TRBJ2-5,CASSPGSEGTQYF
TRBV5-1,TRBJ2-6,CASSLILAAGANVLTF
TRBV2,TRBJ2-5,CASTNPGPGQGSPKETQYF
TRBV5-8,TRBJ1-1,CASSSLWALGAEAFF
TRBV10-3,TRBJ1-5,CAISESQDLQGQPQHF
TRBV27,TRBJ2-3,CASSFNSAGDTDTQYF
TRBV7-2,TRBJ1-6,CASSSTTGADNSPLHF
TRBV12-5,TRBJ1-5,CASGLVEGGNQPQHF
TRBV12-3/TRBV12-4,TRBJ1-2,CASSLDTFYGYTF
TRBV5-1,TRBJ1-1,CASSLQTGSTEAFF
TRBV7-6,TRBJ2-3,CASSSPTGSGVLTDTQYF
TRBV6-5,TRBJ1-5,CASSYDSLNQPQHF
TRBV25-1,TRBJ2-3,CASSGGYLNDSSTDTQYF
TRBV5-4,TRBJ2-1,CASSPGWGENEQFF
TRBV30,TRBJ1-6,CARGPGVGSPLHF
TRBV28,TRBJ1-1,CASSFGAGGQRITKTEAFF
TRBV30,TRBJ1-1,CAWSSAGQGKAFF
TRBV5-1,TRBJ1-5,CASSLGQGGQPQHF
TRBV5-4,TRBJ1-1,CASSLGLGDTEAFF
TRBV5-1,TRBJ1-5,CASSLAGSNQPQHF
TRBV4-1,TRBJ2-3,CASSQDGSGGAADTQYF
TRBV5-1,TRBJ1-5,CASSLEGVDNQPQHF
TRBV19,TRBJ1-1,CASTLARLNTEAFF
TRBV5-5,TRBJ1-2,CASSPGGLGYGYTF
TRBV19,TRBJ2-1,CASSAGLAGRNEQFF
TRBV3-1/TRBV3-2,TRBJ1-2,CASSLGQHGYTF
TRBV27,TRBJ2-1,CASSLRLAGGYNEQFF
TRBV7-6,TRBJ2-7,CASSLESTPYEQYF